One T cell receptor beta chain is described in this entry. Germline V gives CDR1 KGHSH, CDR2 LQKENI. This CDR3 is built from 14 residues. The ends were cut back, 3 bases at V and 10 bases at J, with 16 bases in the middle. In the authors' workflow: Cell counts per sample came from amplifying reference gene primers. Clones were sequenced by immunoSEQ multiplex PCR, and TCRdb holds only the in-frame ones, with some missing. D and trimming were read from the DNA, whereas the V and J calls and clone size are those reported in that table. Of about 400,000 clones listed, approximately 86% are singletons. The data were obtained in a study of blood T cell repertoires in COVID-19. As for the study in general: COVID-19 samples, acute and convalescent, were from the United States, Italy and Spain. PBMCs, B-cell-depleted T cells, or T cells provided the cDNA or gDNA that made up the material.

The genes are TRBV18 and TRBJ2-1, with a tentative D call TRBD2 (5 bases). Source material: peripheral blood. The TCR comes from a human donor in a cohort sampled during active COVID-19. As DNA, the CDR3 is TGTGCCAGCTCACCCGGGATTGACTTCGGCGAGCAGTTCTTC. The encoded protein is CASSPGIDFGEQFF.